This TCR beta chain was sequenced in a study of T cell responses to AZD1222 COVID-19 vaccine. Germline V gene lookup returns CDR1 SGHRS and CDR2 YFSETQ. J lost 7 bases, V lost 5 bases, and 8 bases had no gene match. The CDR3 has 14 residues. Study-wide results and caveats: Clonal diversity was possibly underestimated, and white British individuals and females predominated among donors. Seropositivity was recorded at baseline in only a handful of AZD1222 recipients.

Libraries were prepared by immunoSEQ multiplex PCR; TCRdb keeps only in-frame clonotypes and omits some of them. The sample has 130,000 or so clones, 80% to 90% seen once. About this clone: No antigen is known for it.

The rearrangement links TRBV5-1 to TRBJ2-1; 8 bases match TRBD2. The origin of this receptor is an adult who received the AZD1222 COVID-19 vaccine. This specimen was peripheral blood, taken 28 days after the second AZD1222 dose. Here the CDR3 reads CASSLAGSGNEQFF. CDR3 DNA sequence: TGCGCCAGCAGTTTAGCGGGAAGTGGAAATGAGCAGTTCTTC. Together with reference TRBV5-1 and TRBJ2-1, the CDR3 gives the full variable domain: KAGVTQTPRYLIKTRGQQVTLSCSPISGHRSVSWYQQTPGQGLQFLFEYFSETQRNKGNFPGRFSGRQFSNSRSEMNVSTLELGDSALYLCASSLAGSGNEQFFGPGTRLTVL.